This TCR beta chain originates from a study of blood T cell repertoires in COVID-19. Turning to the study itself: Acute-phase and convalescent COVID-19 samples originated in the United States, Italy and Spain. T cells, B-cell-depleted T cells, or PBMCs supplied cDNA or gDNA.

This table comes from immunoSEQ multiplex PCR, and its TCRdb copy is limited to in-frame clones, with some not included. The top ten clones hold 5.5% of a sample with some 200,000 clones, around 81% of them seen once. Trimming cost V 0 bases and J 3 bases, with 6 bases left between them. Germline CDR1 and CDR2: SGHAT and FQNNGV. The CDR3 extends over 13 amino acids. The sequence came from a woman aged 70-85 years with acute or convalescent COVID-19. V gene TRBV11-2 combines with J gene TRBJ2-7; D remains ambiguous. Sequencing was performed on peripheral blood. Here the CDR3 reads CASSLDPGYEQYF. The CDR3 DNA reads as TGTGCCAGCAGCTTAGATCCAGGCTACGAGCAGTACTTC.